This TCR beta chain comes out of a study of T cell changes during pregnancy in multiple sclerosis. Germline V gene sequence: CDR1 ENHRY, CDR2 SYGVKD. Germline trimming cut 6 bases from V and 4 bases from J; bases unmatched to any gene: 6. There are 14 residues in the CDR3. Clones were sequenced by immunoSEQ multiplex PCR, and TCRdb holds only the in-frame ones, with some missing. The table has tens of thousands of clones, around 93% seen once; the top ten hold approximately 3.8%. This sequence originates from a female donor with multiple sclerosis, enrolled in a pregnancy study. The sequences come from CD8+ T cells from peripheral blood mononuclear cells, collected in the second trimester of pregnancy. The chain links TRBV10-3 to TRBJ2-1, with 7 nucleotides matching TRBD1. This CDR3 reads CAISPGQEYNEQFF. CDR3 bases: TGTGCCATCAGCCCCGGACAGGAATACAATGAGCAGTTCTTC.